The source of this TCR beta chain is a study of beta chain features in type 1 diabetes. Study overall: Sorted cells examined across all samples numbered some 98 million.

Trimming cost V 4 bases and J 5 bases; bases outside gene matches: 8. The germline V gene has CDR1 SGHVS and CDR2 FNYEAQ. CDR3 length: 15 residues. The isolated RNA, all of it, was reverse transcribed, so expressed TCRB transcripts were what got sequenced. An average around 3.3 million reads came from naive, central memory and regulatory T cell samples. The method was immunoSEQ multiplex PCR; TCRdb's version includes in-frame clones alone and lacks a portion of them. The sample carries around 340,000 clones, 6.5% to 10% recorded once. Sequences were obtained from central memory CD4+ T cells from blood. The genes are TRBV7-6 and TRBJ2-1, with 7 positions matching TRBD1. The source of this sequence is a woman aged 18-35 years in good health. The CDR3 nucleotides read TGTGCCAGCAGCTCTCTCCGGGACAGAGACAATGAGCAGTTCTTC. It codes for CASSSLRDRDNEQFF.